This T cell receptor (beta chain) stems from a study of T cells after yellow fever vaccination. TCRdb passed the 5' RACE reads through MiXCR, listing each CDR3 protein once. Of 40,000 to 50,000 distinct CDR3 sequences detected, about 6.3% appear once; the ten largest clones hold about 10%. This CDR3 is 13 amino acids long. Germline CDR1 is LGHNA and CDR2 is YSLEER. Trimming removed 4 bases at V and 5 bases at J, with 12 bases between. This clonotype was detected ten times or more. The source of this sequence is a man under 40 who received the YFV17D yellow fever vaccine. The chain is built from TRBV4-3 and TRBJ2-7; D is possibly TRBD1 or TRBD2 (7 bases each). Here the sequenced sample was PBMCs, either bulk or a sorted T-cell subset (CD4+, CD8+, memory, or dextramer-sorted; not recorded which), taken 45 days after the yellow fever booster vaccination. As DNA, the CDR3 is TGCGCCAGCAGCCCACCAGGGGGGGACGAGCAGTACTTC. This gives the protein CASSPPGGDEQYF.